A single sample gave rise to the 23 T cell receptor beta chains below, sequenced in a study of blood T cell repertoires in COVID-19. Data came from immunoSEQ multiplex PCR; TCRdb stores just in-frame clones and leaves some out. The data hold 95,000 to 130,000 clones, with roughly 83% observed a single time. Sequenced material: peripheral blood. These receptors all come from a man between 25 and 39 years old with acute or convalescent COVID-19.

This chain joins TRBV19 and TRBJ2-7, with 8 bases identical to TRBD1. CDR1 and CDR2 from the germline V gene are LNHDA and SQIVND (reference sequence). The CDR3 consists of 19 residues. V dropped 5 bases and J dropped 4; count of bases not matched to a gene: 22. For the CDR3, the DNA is TGTGCCAGTAGTGCCCAGACAGGGGACCTCACCTCGATTTATTACGAGCAGTACTTC. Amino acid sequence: CASSAQTGDLTSIYYEQYF.

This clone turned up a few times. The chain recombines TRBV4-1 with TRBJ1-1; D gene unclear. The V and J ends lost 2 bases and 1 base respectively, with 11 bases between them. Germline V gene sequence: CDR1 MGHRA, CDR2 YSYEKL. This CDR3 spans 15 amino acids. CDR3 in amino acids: CASSQPLSGNTEAFF. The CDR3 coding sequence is TGCGCCAGCAGCCAACCGCTCTCGGGGAACACTGAAGCTTTCTTT.

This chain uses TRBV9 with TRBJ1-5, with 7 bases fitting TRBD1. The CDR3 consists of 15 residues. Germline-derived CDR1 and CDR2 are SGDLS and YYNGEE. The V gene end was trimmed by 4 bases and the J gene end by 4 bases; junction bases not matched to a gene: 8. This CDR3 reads CASSSGTEPNQPQHF. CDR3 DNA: TGTGCCAGCAGCTCCGGGACAGAACCTAATCAGCCCCAGCATTTT.

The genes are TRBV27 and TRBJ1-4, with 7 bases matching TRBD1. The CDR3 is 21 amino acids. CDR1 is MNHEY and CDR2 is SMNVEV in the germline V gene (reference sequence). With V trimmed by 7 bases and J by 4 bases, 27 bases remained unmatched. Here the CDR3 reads CASILPCKQGPHSDHNEKLFF. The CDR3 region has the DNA TGTGCCAGCATTCTTCCTTGCAAACAGGGGCCGCACTCTGACCATAATGAAAAACTGTTTTTT.

Here the CDR3 DNA reads TGTGCCAGCAGTTCACAGGGAGTCGGGGAGCTGTTTTTT. It is translated as CASSSQGVGELFF. The V gene is TRBV12-3 or TRBV12-4, the J gene TRBJ2-2; weak D call: TRBD1 (6 bases). The V gene lost 4 bases and the J gene lost 7 bases, with 10 bases spanning the gap. The CDR3 is 13 amino acids.

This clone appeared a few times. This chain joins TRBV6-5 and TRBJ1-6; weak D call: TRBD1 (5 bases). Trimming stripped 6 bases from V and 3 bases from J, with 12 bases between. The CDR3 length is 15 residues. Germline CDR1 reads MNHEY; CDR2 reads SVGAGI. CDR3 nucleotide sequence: TGTGCCAGCAGCCTTCGGGGGGTCTATAATTCACCCCTCCACTTT. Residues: CASSLRGVYNSPLHF.

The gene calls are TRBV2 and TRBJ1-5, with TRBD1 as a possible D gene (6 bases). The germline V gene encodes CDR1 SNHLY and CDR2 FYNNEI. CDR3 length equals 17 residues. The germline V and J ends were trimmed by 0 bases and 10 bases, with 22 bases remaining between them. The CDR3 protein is CASSEALGTGRVLPQHF. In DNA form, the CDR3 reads TGTGCCAGCAGTGAAGCGCTGGGCACAGGGCGAGTTCTCCCCCAGCATTTT.

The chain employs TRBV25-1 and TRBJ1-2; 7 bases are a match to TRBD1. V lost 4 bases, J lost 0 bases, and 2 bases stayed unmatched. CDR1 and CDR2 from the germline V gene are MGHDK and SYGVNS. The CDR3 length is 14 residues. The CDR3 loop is CASSGGTANYGYTF. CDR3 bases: TGTGCCAGCAGTGGGGGGACAGCTAACTATGGCTACACCTTC.

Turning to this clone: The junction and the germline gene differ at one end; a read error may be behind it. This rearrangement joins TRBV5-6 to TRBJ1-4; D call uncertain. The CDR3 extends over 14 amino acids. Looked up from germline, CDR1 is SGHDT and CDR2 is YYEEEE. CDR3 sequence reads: CASTLWSGAEKLFF. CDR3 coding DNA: TGTGCCAGCACCTTGTGGAGCGGAGCCGAAAAACTGTTTTTT.

The chain's CDR3 is CASSPPGRGTDTQYF. CDR3 DNA: TGTGCCAGCAGCCCACCCGGGAGGGGGACAGATACGCAGTATTTT. The V and J genes are TRBV11-3 and TRBJ2-3, with 8 bases aligning to TRBD2. The V and J ends lost 5 bases and 3 bases, in that order; junction bases with no gene match: 7. The CDR3 spans 15 residues. Germline-derived CDR1 and CDR2 are SGHNT and YENEEA.

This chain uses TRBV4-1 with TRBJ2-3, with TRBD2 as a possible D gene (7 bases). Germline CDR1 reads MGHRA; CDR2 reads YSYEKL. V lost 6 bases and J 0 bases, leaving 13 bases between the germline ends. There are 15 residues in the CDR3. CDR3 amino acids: CASRREGGSTDTQYF. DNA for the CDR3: TGCGCCAGCAGACGAGAGGGGGGGAGCACAGATACGCAGTATTTT.

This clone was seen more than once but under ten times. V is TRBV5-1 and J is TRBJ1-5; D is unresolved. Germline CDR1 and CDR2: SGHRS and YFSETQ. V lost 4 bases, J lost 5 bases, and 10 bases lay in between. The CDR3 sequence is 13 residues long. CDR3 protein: CASSLSVDQPQHF. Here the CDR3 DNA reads TGCGCCAGCAGCCTAAGTGTGGATCAGCCCCAGCATTTT. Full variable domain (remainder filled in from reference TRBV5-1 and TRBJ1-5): KAGVTQTPRYLIKTRGQQVTLSCSPISGHRSVSWYQQTPGQGLQFLFEYFSETQRNKGNFPGRFSGRQFSNSRSEMNVSTLELGDSALYLCASSLSVDQPQHFGDGTRLSIL.

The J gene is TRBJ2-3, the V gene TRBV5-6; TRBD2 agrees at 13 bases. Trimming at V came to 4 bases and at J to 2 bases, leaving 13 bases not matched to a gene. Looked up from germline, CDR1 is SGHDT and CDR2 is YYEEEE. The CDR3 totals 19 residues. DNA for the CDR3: TGTGCCAGCAGCAGCACCGGGACTAGCGGGGAGGATTTCACAGATACGCAGTATTTT. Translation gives CASSSTGTSGEDFTDTQYF.

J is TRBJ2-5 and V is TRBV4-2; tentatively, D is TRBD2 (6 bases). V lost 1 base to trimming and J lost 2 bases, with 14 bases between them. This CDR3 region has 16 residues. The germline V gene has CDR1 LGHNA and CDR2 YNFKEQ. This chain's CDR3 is CASSQAARRGQETQYF. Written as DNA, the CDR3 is TGTGCCAGCAGCCAAGCTGCGCGCCGGGGGCAAGAGACCCAGTACTTC.

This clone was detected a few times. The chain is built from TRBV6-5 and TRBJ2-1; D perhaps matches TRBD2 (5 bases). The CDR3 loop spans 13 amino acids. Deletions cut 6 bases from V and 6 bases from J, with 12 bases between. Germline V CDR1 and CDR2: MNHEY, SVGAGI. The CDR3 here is CASRLGLFNEQFF. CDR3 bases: TGTGCCAGCAGACTCGGACTCTTCAATGAGCAGTTCTTC.

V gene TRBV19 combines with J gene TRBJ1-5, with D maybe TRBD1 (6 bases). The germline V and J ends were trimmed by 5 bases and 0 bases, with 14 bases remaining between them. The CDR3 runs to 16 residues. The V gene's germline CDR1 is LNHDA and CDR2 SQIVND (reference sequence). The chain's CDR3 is CASSWGGQNSNQPQHF. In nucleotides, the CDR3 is TGTGCCAGTAGTTGGGGGGGGCAGAATAGCAATCAGCCCCAGCATTTT.

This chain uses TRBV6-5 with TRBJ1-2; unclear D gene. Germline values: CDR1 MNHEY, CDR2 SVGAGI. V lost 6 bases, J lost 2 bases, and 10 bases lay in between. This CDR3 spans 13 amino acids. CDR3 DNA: TGTGCCAGCAGGCTCGGGGAAAACTATGGCTACACCTTC. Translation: CASRLGENYGYTF.

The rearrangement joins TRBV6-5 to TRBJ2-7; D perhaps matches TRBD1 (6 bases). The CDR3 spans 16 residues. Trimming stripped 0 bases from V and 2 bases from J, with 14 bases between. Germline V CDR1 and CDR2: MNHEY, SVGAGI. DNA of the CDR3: TGTGCCAGCAGTTACTCGATAGGGCCAGGGGCCTACGAGCAGTACTTC. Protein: CASSYSIGPGAYEQYF.

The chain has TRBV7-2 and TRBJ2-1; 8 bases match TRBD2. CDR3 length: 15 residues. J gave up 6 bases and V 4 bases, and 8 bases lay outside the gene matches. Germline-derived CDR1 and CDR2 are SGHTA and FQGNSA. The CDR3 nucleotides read TGTGCCAGCAGCTATGTGGCGGGGGGACCCAATGAGCAGTTCTTC. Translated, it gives CASSYVAGGPNEQFF.

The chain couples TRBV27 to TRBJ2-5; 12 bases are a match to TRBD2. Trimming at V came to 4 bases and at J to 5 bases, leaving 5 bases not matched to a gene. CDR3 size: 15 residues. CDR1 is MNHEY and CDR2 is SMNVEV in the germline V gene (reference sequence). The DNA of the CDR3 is TGTGCCAGCAGTTCCACTAGCGGGAGGTTGGAGACCCAGTACTTC. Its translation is CASSSTSGRLETQYF.

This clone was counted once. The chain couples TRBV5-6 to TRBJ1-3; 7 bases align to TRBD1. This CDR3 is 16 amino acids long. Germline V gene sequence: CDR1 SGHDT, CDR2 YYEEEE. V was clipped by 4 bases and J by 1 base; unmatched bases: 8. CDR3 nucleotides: TGTGCCAGCAGCCAAACAGGGGTAGGGTCTGGAAACACCATATATTTT. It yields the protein CASSQTGVGSGNTIYF.

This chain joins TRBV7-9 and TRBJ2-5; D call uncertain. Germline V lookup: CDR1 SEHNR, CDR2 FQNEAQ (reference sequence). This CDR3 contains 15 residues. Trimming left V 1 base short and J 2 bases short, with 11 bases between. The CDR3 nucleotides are TGTGCCAGCAGCTTAGGGGTGGAGAGGCAAGAGACCCAGTACTTC. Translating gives CASSLGVERQETQYF.

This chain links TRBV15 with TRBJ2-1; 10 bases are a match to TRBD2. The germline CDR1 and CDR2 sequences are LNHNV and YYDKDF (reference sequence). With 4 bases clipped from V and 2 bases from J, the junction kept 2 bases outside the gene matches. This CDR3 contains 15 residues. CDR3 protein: CATSTAGGPYNEQFF. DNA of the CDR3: TGTGCCACCAGCACAGCGGGGGGGCCCTACAATGAGCAGTTCTTC. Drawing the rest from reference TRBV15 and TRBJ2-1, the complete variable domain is DAMVIQNPRYQVTQFGKPVTLSCSQTLNHNVMYWYQQKSSQAPKLLFHYYDKDFNNEADTPDNFQSRRPNTSFCFLDIRSPGLGDTAMYLCATSTAGGPYNEQFFGPGTRLTVL.